The rows below give T cell receptor beta chains drawn from one sample of a study of blood T cell repertoires in COVID-19. Measured with immunoSEQ multiplex PCR; TCRdb has only the in-frame clones, and not every one. The sample lists about 300,000 clones; 89% were seen once. The specimen was PBMCs or T cells enriched from blood (not recorded which). The receptors come from a woman between 40 and 55 years old who had recovered from COVID-19. Each CDR3 is given with its conserved first and last residue. Fields, in order: J gene, CDR3 length, V gene, D gene, clone size, CDR3 protein, CDR3 DNA. The D gene is left open where the match is weak. Clone size appears in some rows only: once, few, many, or a class for an expanded clone.

j_call: TRBJ1-5; cdr3_length: 11; v_call: TRBV30; d_call: NA; clone_size: NA; cdr3_aa: CAWSVNGPQHF; cdr3_nt: TGTGCCTGGAGTGTAAACGGGCCCCAGCATTTT
j_call: TRBJ2-1; cdr3_length: 15; v_call: TRBV7-8; d_call: TRBD2; clone_size: NA; cdr3_aa: CASSLGLAGTNEQFF; cdr3_nt: TGTGCCAGCAGCTTAGGTCTAGCGGGGACTAATGAGCAGTTCTTC
j_call: TRBJ2-1; cdr3_length: 14; v_call: TRBV9; d_call: TRBD2; clone_size: NA; cdr3_aa: CASSPVAGVSEQFF; cdr3_nt: TGTGCCAGCAGCCCAGTAGCGGGAGTAAGTGAGCAGTTCTTC
j_call: TRBJ2-1; cdr3_length: 13; v_call: TRBV5-1; d_call: NA; clone_size: NA; cdr3_aa: CASSTTGYNEQFF; cdr3_nt: TGCGCCAGCAGTACTACAGGGTACAATGAGCAGTTCTTC
j_call: TRBJ2-7; cdr3_length: 18; v_call: TRBV10-3; d_call: NA; clone_size: NA; cdr3_aa: CAISPGGQDFLSSYEQYF; cdr3_nt: TGTGCCATCAGCCCGGGGGGACAGGATTTCTTGAGCTCCTACGAGCAGTACTTC
j_call: TRBJ2-7; cdr3_length: 15; v_call: TRBV7-2; d_call: NA; clone_size: NA; cdr3_aa: CASSLSDGISYEQYF; cdr3_nt: TGTGCCAGCAGCTTAAGCGACGGGATCTCCTACGAGCAGTACTTC
j_call: TRBJ1-1; cdr3_length: 13; v_call: TRBV9; d_call: NA; clone_size: few; cdr3_aa: CASSVAQNTEAFF; cdr3_nt: TGTGCCAGCAGCGTAGCACAGAACACTGAAGCTTTCTTT
j_call: TRBJ1-5; cdr3_length: 18; v_call: TRBV24-1; d_call: TRBD1; clone_size: NA; cdr3_aa: CATSDLSGDRGLSQPQHF; cdr3_nt: TGTGCCACCAGTGATTTATCGGGGGACAGGGGGCTAAGTCAGCCCCAGCATTTT
j_call: TRBJ1-2; cdr3_length: 14; v_call: TRBV30; d_call: TRBD1; clone_size: NA; cdr3_aa: CAWVGTGGSYGYTF; cdr3_nt: TGTGCCTGGGTTGGGACAGGGGGTTCGTATGGCTACACCTTC
j_call: TRBJ2-3; cdr3_length: 12; v_call: TRBV24-1; d_call: NA; clone_size: NA; cdr3_aa: CATRGNTDTQYF; cdr3_nt: TGTGCCACCCGGGGGAACACAGATACGCAGTATTTT
j_call: TRBJ1-1; cdr3_length: 13; v_call: TRBV6-5; d_call: TRBD1; clone_size: NA; cdr3_aa: CASSLTGGTEAFF; cdr3_nt: TGTGCCAGCAGCCTGACAGGGGGCACTGAAGCTTTCTTT
j_call: TRBJ1-3; cdr3_length: 16; v_call: TRBV7-9; d_call: NA; clone_size: NA; cdr3_aa: CASSLRIESSGNTIYF; cdr3_nt: TGTGCCAGCAGCTTACGTATTGAGAGCTCTGGAAACACCATATATTTT
j_call: TRBJ2-2; cdr3_length: 13; v_call: TRBV11-2; d_call: NA; clone_size: NA; cdr3_aa: CASRLYREGELFF; cdr3_nt: TGTGCCAGCAGACTTTACAGGGAAGGGGAGCTGTTTTTT
j_call: TRBJ2-3; cdr3_length: 15; v_call: TRBV5-1; d_call: NA; clone_size: few; cdr3_aa: CASHGRGSITDTQYF; cdr3_nt: TGCGCCAGCCACGGCCGGGGAAGTATCACAGATACGCAGTATTTT
j_call: TRBJ2-7; cdr3_length: 16; v_call: TRBV3-1/TRBV3-2; d_call: NA; clone_size: NA; cdr3_aa: CASSQEEWGHHYEQYF; cdr3_nt: TGTGCCAGCAGCCAAGAAGAATGGGGACACCACTACGAGCAGTACTTC
j_call: TRBJ1-2; cdr3_length: 12; v_call: TRBV4-2; d_call: NA; clone_size: NA; cdr3_aa: CASSLIEGGLTF; cdr3_nt: TGTGCCAGCAGCTTAATAGAGGGGGGACTAACCTTC
j_call: TRBJ2-1; cdr3_length: 16; v_call: TRBV7-6; d_call: NA; clone_size: NA; cdr3_aa: CASTIRSGPGYNEQFF; cdr3_nt: TGTGCCAGCACCATCCGCTCCGGGCCAGGGTACAATGAGCAGTTCTTC
j_call: TRBJ2-7; cdr3_length: 13; v_call: TRBV7-2; d_call: NA; clone_size: NA; cdr3_aa: CASSARTAYEQYF; cdr3_nt: TGTGCCAGCAGCGCGAGAACGGCCTACGAGCAGTACTTC
j_call: TRBJ2-7; cdr3_length: 15; v_call: TRBV27; d_call: TRBD1; clone_size: NA; cdr3_aa: CASSLIGAQGNEQYF; cdr3_nt: TGTGCCAGCAGTTTAATCGGCGCACAGGGGAACGAGCAGTACTTC
j_call: TRBJ2-1; cdr3_length: 16; v_call: TRBV4-1; d_call: TRBD2; clone_size: NA; cdr3_aa: CASSQVLAGRYNEQFF; cdr3_nt: TGCGCCAGCAGCCAAGTACTAGCGGGAAGGTACAATGAGCAGTTCTTC
j_call: TRBJ1-1; cdr3_length: 12; v_call: TRBV3-1/TRBV3-2; d_call: TRBD1; clone_size: NA; cdr3_aa: CASRSNRGEAFF; cdr3_nt: TGTGCCAGCAGGTCCAACAGGGGGGAAGCTTTCTTT
j_call: TRBJ2-7; cdr3_length: 14; v_call: TRBV9; d_call: NA; clone_size: NA; cdr3_aa: CASSRGHGGLEQYF; cdr3_nt: TGTGCCAGCAGTAGGGGCCACGGAGGGCTCGAGCAGTACTTC
j_call: TRBJ1-2; cdr3_length: 12; v_call: TRBV6-5; d_call: NA; clone_size: NA; cdr3_aa: CASSYAGEGYTF; cdr3_nt: TGTGCCAGCAGTTACGCCGGGGAGGGCTACACCTTC
j_call: TRBJ1-5; cdr3_length: 13; v_call: TRBV12-3/TRBV12-4; d_call: NA; clone_size: NA; cdr3_aa: CASTPNRYQPQHF; cdr3_nt: TGTGCCAGCACCCCTAATAGATATCAGCCCCAGCATTTT
j_call: TRBJ1-1; cdr3_length: 13; v_call: TRBV9; d_call: NA; clone_size: NA; cdr3_aa: CASSVTADSEAFF; cdr3_nt: TGTGCCAGCAGCGTAACCGCGGACAGCGAAGCTTTCTTT
j_call: TRBJ1-3; cdr3_length: 14; v_call: TRBV29-1; d_call: NA; clone_size: NA; cdr3_aa: CSASGGSSGNTIYF; cdr3_nt: TGCAGCGCCTCTGGGGGGTCTTCTGGAAACACCATATATTTT
j_call: TRBJ1-4; cdr3_length: 17; v_call: TRBV7-2; d_call: TRBD1; clone_size: NA; cdr3_aa: CASSPDGWDRYNEKLFF; cdr3_nt: TGTGCCAGCAGCCCAGACGGGTGGGACAGATATAATGAAAAACTGTTTTTT
j_call: TRBJ2-7; cdr3_length: 15; v_call: TRBV18; d_call: NA; clone_size: NA; cdr3_aa: CASSLGQKQINEQYF; cdr3_nt: TGTGCCAGCTCGCTCGGACAGAAACAAATCAACGAGCAGTACTTC
j_call: TRBJ2-7; cdr3_length: 16; v_call: TRBV9; d_call: TRBD2; clone_size: NA; cdr3_aa: CASTPRVGGGLNEQYF; cdr3_nt: TGTGCCAGCACCCCCCGTGTGGGCGGGGGGCTCAACGAGCAGTACTTC
j_call: TRBJ2-3; cdr3_length: 14; v_call: TRBV5-1; d_call: TRBD2; clone_size: NA; cdr3_aa: CASSLVAGDDTQYF; cdr3_nt: TGCGCCAGCAGCTTGGTAGCGGGGGATGATACGCAGTATTTT
j_call: TRBJ1-1; cdr3_length: 13; v_call: TRBV10-1; d_call: TRBD1; clone_size: NA; cdr3_aa: CARESRQGLITFF; cdr3_nt: TGCGCCAGGGAGTCGAGACAGGGGTTGATAACTTTCTTT
j_call: TRBJ2-7; cdr3_length: 14; v_call: TRBV7-2; d_call: TRBD1; clone_size: NA; cdr3_aa: CASSPDRGYYEQYF; cdr3_nt: TGTGCCAGCAGCCCAGACAGGGGGTACTACGAGCAGTACTTC
j_call: TRBJ1-1; cdr3_length: 12; v_call: TRBV2; d_call: TRBD1; clone_size: NA; cdr3_aa: CASLQGASEAFF; cdr3_nt: TGTGCCAGTTTACAGGGGGCTTCTGAAGCTTTCTTT
j_call: TRBJ2-7; cdr3_length: 15; v_call: TRBV6-2/TRBV6-3; d_call: TRBD2; clone_size: NA; cdr3_aa: CASSYLSSGIYEQYF; cdr3_nt: TGTGCCAGCAGTTACCTTTCTAGCGGGATATACGAGCAGTACTTC
j_call: TRBJ1-3; cdr3_length: 19; v_call: TRBV9; d_call: TRBD1; clone_size: once; cdr3_aa: CASSVSPGQGTPSGNTIYF; cdr3_nt: TGTGCCAGCAGCGTATCTCCGGGACAGGGGACCCCCTCTGGAAACACCATATATTTT
j_call: TRBJ2-1; cdr3_length: 14; v_call: TRBV2; d_call: TRBD2; clone_size: NA; cdr3_aa: CASRPGLVNNEQFF; cdr3_nt: TGTGCCAGCAGACCGGGACTAGTCAACAATGAGCAGTTCTTC
j_call: TRBJ2-3; cdr3_length: 14; v_call: TRBV5-4; d_call: NA; clone_size: NA; cdr3_aa: CASSLNRGTDTQYF; cdr3_nt: TGTGCCAGCAGCTTGAACAGGGGCACAGATACGCAGTATTTT
j_call: TRBJ1-2; cdr3_length: 15; v_call: TRBV15; d_call: TRBD1; clone_size: once; cdr3_aa: CATSGQTGTGAGYTF; cdr3_nt: TGTGCCACCAGCGGCCAAACCGGGACAGGCGCTGGCTACACCTTC
j_call: TRBJ1-5; cdr3_length: 17; v_call: TRBV6-6; d_call: TRBD1; clone_size: NA; cdr3_aa: CASSPGDRVIGNQPQHF; cdr3_nt: TGTGCCAGCAGTCCCGGGGACAGGGTAATTGGCAATCAGCCCCAGCATTTT
j_call: TRBJ2-5; cdr3_length: 14; v_call: TRBV5-1; d_call: NA; clone_size: NA; cdr3_aa: CASCQAGGLETQYF; cdr3_nt: TGCGCCAGCTGCCAAGCCGGGGGGCTGGAGACCCAGTACTTC
j_call: TRBJ1-4; cdr3_length: 13; v_call: TRBV6-2/TRBV6-3; d_call: NA; clone_size: NA; cdr3_aa: CASSSLAREKLFF; cdr3_nt: TGTGCCAGCAGTTCCCTAGCCAGGGAAAAACTGTTTTTT
j_call: TRBJ1-2; cdr3_length: 15; v_call: TRBV6-5; d_call: TRBD1; clone_size: few; cdr3_aa: CASSSLSTGGYGYTF; cdr3_nt: TGTGCCAGCAGTTCCCTTTCGACAGGGGGCTATGGCTACACCTTC
j_call: TRBJ2-7; cdr3_length: 14; v_call: TRBV5-1; d_call: TRBD1; clone_size: NA; cdr3_aa: CASSSGTGVYEQYF; cdr3_nt: TGCGCCAGCAGCTCCGGGACAGGGGTCTACGAGCAGTACTTC
j_call: TRBJ1-2; cdr3_length: 15; v_call: TRBV3-1/TRBV3-2; d_call: TRBD1; clone_size: NA; cdr3_aa: CASSQDFAGQGGYTF; cdr3_nt: TGTGCCAGCAGCCAAGATTTCGCGGGACAGGGAGGCTACACCTTC
j_call: TRBJ1-5; cdr3_length: 17; v_call: TRBV28; d_call: TRBD1; clone_size: NA; cdr3_aa: CASRTSGTGGSNQPQHF; cdr3_nt: TGTGCCAGCAGAACCTCCGGGACAGGGGGCTCCAATCAGCCCCAGCATTTT
j_call: TRBJ2-7; cdr3_length: 15; v_call: TRBV7-2; d_call: TRBD2; clone_size: NA; cdr3_aa: CASSLGSGRTYEQYF; cdr3_nt: TGTGCCAGCAGCTTGGGTAGCGGGAGGACCTACGAGCAGTACTTC
j_call: TRBJ2-2; cdr3_length: 15; v_call: TRBV6-6; d_call: NA; clone_size: NA; cdr3_aa: CASIGKGRSTGELFF; cdr3_nt: TGTGCCAGCATCGGTAAGGGGCGAAGCACCGGGGAGCTGTTTTTT
j_call: TRBJ1-2; cdr3_length: 15; v_call: TRBV3-1/TRBV3-2; d_call: NA; clone_size: NA; cdr3_aa: CASSPVTGSGYGYTF; cdr3_nt: TGTGCCAGCAGCCCAGTTACAGGGTCTGGCTATGGCTACACCTTC
j_call: TRBJ1-6; cdr3_length: 15; v_call: TRBV28; d_call: TRBD1; clone_size: NA; cdr3_aa: CASSFRGLGNSPLHF; cdr3_nt: TGTGCCAGCAGTTTCAGGGGGCTGGGTAATTCACCCCTCCACTTT
j_call: TRBJ1-1; cdr3_length: 15; v_call: TRBV27; d_call: NA; clone_size: few; cdr3_aa: CASTPGGRGNTEAFF; cdr3_nt: TGTGCCAGCACGCCAGGAGGGAGGGGAAACACTGAAGCTTTCTTT
j_call: TRBJ1-2; cdr3_length: 15; v_call: TRBV4-2; d_call: TRBD1; clone_size: NA; cdr3_aa: CASSGTEPPWDGYTF; cdr3_nt: TGTGCCAGCAGCGGGACAGAGCCCCCATGGGATGGCTACACCTTC
j_call: TRBJ2-7; cdr3_length: 16; v_call: TRBV4-2; d_call: NA; clone_size: NA; cdr3_aa: CASSQVDAGQTYEQYF; cdr3_nt: TGTGCCAGCAGCCAAGTGGACGCTGGACAAACCTACGAGCAGTACTTC
j_call: TRBJ2-7; cdr3_length: 14; v_call: TRBV6-2/TRBV6-3; d_call: NA; clone_size: NA; cdr3_aa: CASSRLGSLYEQYF; cdr3_nt: TGTGCCAGCAGTCGACTTGGCTCACTCTACGAGCAGTACTTC
j_call: TRBJ1-1; cdr3_length: 15; v_call: TRBV18; d_call: NA; clone_size: NA; cdr3_aa: CASSPPSGAGTEAFF; cdr3_nt: TGTGCCAGCTCACCACCCTCAGGGGCGGGCACTGAAGCTTTCTTT
j_call: TRBJ1-2; cdr3_length: 12; v_call: TRBV12-3/TRBV12-4; d_call: NA; clone_size: NA; cdr3_aa: CASSFRWSGYTF; cdr3_nt: TGTGCCAGCAGTTTTCGCTGGAGTGGCTACACCTTC
j_call: TRBJ1-6; cdr3_length: 13; v_call: TRBV3-1/TRBV3-2; d_call: NA; clone_size: NA; cdr3_aa: CASSQGRRSPLHF; cdr3_nt: TGTGCCAGCTCGCAGGGGAGAAGATCACCCCTCCACTTT
j_call: TRBJ2-3; cdr3_length: 16; v_call: TRBV4-3; d_call: TRBD2; clone_size: few; cdr3_aa: CASSFRASGRTDTQYF; cdr3_nt: TGCGCCAGCAGCTTCCGGGCTAGCGGGAGGACAGATACGCAGTATTTT